This T cell receptor (beta chain) comes out of a study of blood T cell repertoires in COVID-19. Looking at the study overall: Acute and convalescent COVID-19 samples came from the United States, Italy and Spain. PBMCs, B-cell-depleted T cells, or T cells were the source of the cDNA or gDNA that made up the material.

In the original processing: Scientists estimated how many nucleated cells there were by amplifying reference gene primers. Assay: immunoSEQ multiplex PCR; the TCRdb copy retains only in-frame clones and omits some. V and J calls and clone size are given by that table; D and trimming were obtained from the DNA. Found here are 110,000 or so clones, about 85% of them singletons; the top ten hold roughly 1.5%. The CDR3 covers 14 residues. V was clipped by 6 bases and J by 1 base, with 12 bases between them. From germline, CDR1 is ENHRY and CDR2 SYGVKD. The chain recombines TRBV10-3 with TRBJ1-1; TRBD1 might be the D (5 bases). The clonotype comes from a man aged 45-60 years with acute or convalescent COVID-19. Sequencing used peripheral blood. CDR3 DNA sequence: TGTGCCATCAGATATCAGGGCTCGAACACTGAAGCTTTCTTT. It is translated as CAIRYQGSNTEAFF.